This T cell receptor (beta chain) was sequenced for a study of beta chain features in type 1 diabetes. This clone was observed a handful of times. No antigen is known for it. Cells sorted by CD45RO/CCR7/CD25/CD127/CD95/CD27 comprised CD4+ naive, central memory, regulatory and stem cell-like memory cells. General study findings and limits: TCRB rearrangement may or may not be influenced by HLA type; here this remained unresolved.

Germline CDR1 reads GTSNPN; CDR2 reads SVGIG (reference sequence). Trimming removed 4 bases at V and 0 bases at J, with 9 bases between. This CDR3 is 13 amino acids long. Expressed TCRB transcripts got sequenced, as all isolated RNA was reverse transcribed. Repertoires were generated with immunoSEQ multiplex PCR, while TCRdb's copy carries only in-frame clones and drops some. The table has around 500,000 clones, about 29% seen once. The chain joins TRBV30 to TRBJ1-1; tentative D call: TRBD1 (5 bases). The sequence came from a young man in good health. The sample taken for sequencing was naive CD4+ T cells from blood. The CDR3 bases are TGTGCCTGGACGGGGCAGCTGAACACTGAAGCTTTCTTT. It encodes CAWTGQLNTEAFF. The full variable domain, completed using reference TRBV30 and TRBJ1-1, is SQTIHQWPATLVQPVGSPLSLECTVEGTSNPNLYWYRQAAGRGLQLLFYSVGIGQISSEVPQNLSASRPQDRQFILSSKKLLLSDSGFYLCAWTGQLNTEAFFGQGTRLTVV.